The next 13 T cell receptor beta chains were all read from a single sample in a study of cytomegalovirus exposure and HLA in healthy donors. The PCR had 60 Vbeta and 13 Jbeta primers. The protocol was immunoSEQ multiplex PCR, while the TCRdb copy is restricted to in-frame clones and leaves out a portion. The sample includes about 180,000 clones, 79% of them seen just once. The sequencing input was PBMCs. Every receptor here comes from a woman between 40 and 55 years old in good health and CMV-seronegative.

CDR3 loop: CASSQDGQIYTF. CDR3 coding DNA: TGTGCCAGCAGCCAAGATGGGCAGATCTACACCTTC. The chain links TRBV4-2 to TRBJ1-2; the D is unclear. Looked up from germline, CDR1 is LGHNA and CDR2 is YNFKEQ. Deletions cut 0 bases from V and 10 bases from J, with 9 bases between. The CDR3 consists of 12 residues.

The CDR3 loop reads CASSTPVQGGVGANVLTF. In DNA form, the CDR3 reads TGCGCCAGCAGCACCCCCGTACAGGGAGGGGTTGGGGCCAACGTCCTGACTTTC. The J gene is TRBJ2-6, the V gene TRBV5-1; D might be TRBD2 (7 bases). Germline assignment: CDR1 SGHRS and CDR2 YFSETQ. The CDR3 loop spans 18 amino acids. Trimming left V 4 bases short and J 3 bases short, with 20 bases between. The entire variable domain, with the rest obtained from reference TRBV5-1 and TRBJ2-6, is as follows: KAGVTQTPRYLIKTRGQQVTLSCSPISGHRSVSWYQQTPGQGLQFLFEYFSETQRNKGNFPGRFSGRQFSNSRSEMNVSTLELGDSALYLCASSTPVQGGVGANVLTFGAGSRLTVL.

V gene TRBV4-2 combines with J gene TRBJ1-3; D is uncertain. The CDR3 is 15 residues long. The germline gives CDR1 LGHNA, CDR2 YNFKEQ. Trimming stripped 1 base from V and 2 bases from J, with 9 bases between. The DNA of the CDR3 is TGTGCCAGCAGCCAAGGGAGTTCCCCTGGAAACACCATATATTTT. Protein product: CASSQGSSPGNTIYF.

This rearrangement joins TRBV27 to TRBJ1-3; maybe TRBD1 (5 bases). Per the germline V gene, CDR1 is MNHEY and CDR2 is SMNVEV (reference sequence). This CDR3 region has 14 residues. The germline V and J ends were trimmed by 5 bases and 2 bases, with 10 bases remaining between them. The CDR3 DNA follows: TGTGCCAGCAGTCCGCAGGGCACTGGAAACACCATATATTTT. Its protein product is CASSPQGTGNTIYF.

V usage is TRBV5-6 and J usage is TRBJ2-7; 9 bases are a match to TRBD2. This CDR3 is 18 amino acids long. J lost 0 bases, V lost 0 bases, and 10 bases had no gene match. The germline CDR1 and CDR2 sequences are SGHDT and YYEEEE. CDR3 bases: TGTGCCAGCAGCTTGGCCTTAGCGGGGGTCCCAAGCTCCTACGAGCAGTACTTC. It specifies CASSLALAGVPSSYEQYF.

This rearrangement joins TRBV28 to TRBJ1-1, with 8 nucleotides matching TRBD1. J lost 8 bases, V lost 2 bases, and 10 bases had no gene match. The CDR3 extends over 15 amino acids. The germline gives CDR1 MDHEN, CDR2 SYDVKM. The CDR3 sequence is CASSLPTGAGFEAFF. The CDR3 DNA sequence: TGTGCCAGCAGTTTACCGACAGGGGCTGGCTTCGAAGCTTTCTTT.

In this sample, this clone turned up a few times. The chain uses TRBV30 and TRBJ1-5, with 10 positions matching TRBD1. V gave up 1 base and J gave up 10 bases; unmatched junction bases: 1. The CDR3 runs 12 residues. The germline gives CDR1 GTSNPN, CDR2 SVGIG (reference sequence). In DNA, the CDR3 is TGTGCCTGGAGTGGGGACAGGGGACCCCAGCATTTT. It yields the protein CAWSGDRGPQHF.

The V gene is TRBV7-9, the J gene TRBJ2-7; D is unclear. CDR3 size: 17 residues. The germline CDR1 and CDR2 sequences are SEHNR and FQNEAQ (reference sequence). V was pared by 5 bases and J by 3 bases, with 23 bases between. CDR3: CASSPYAQAVRIYEQYF. Written as DNA, the CDR3 is TGTGCCAGCAGCCCCTATGCCCAGGCAGTGAGAATCTACGAGCAGTACTTC.

The CDR3 reads CASSLESGTVSYNEQFF. As DNA, the CDR3 is TGTGCCAGCAGCTTAGAATCCGGGACTGTCTCCTACAATGAGCAGTTCTTC. The J gene is TRBJ2-1, the V gene TRBV11-2; maybe TRBD2 (6 bases). Trimming stripped 0 bases from V and 0 bases from J, with 12 bases between. Germline lookup yields CDR1 SGHAT and CDR2 FQNNGV. The CDR3 is 17 amino acids.

This clone was observed once. This sequence joins TRBV5-6 and TRBJ2-7; 11 nucleotides agree with TRBD1. V shed 3 bases, J shed 0 bases, and the junction held 5 bases outside the gene matches. Per germline, CDR1 SGHDT and CDR2 YYEEEE. The CDR3 is 16 residues long. For the CDR3, the DNA is TGTGCCAGCAGCTCCCCGGGACAGGGGGTCTCCTACGAGCAGTACTTC. It codes for CASSSPGQGVSYEQYF.

J is TRBJ1-2 and V is TRBV19; TRBD1 aligns across 9 bases. With V trimmed by 6 bases and J by 1 base, 6 bases remained unmatched. In germline, CDR1 is LNHDA, CDR2 SQIVND (reference sequence). This CDR3 spans 15 amino acids. This chain's CDR3 is CASSGTGFLNYGYTF. The CDR3 DNA reads as TGTGCCAGTAGCGGGACAGGGTTCCTTAACTATGGCTACACCTTC. Filled out from reference TRBV19 and TRBJ1-2, the complete variable domain reads DGGITQSPKYLFRKEGQNVTLSCEQNLNHDAMYWYRQDPGQGLRLIYYSQIVNDFQKGDIAEGYSVSREKKESFPLTVTSAQKNPTAFYLCASSGTGFLNYGYTFGSGTRLTVV.

This clone was counted once. The CDR3 nucleotides are TGTGCCTGGGGGCCTTGGGCTAGCGGCTTCCAAGAGACCCAGTACTTC. The encoded protein is CAWGPWASGFQETQYF. This chain links TRBV30 with TRBJ2-5; 7 positions match TRBD2. V lost 5 bases, J lost 1 base, and 13 bases stayed unmatched. The CDR3 is 16 residues long. Germline CDR1 and CDR2: GTSNPN and SVGIG (reference sequence).

The V call is TRBV9, the J call TRBJ2-2, with TRBD2 matching over 7 bases. CDR3 length equals 17 residues. Germline V lookup: CDR1 SGDLS, CDR2 YYNGEE. V lost 0 bases to trimming and J lost 6 bases; unmatched junction nucleotides: 11. The CDR3 here is CASSVEERDSSPGELFF. The CDR3 DNA reads as TGTGCCAGCAGCGTAGAGGAGCGGGACTCATCTCCCGGGGAGCTGTTTTTT.